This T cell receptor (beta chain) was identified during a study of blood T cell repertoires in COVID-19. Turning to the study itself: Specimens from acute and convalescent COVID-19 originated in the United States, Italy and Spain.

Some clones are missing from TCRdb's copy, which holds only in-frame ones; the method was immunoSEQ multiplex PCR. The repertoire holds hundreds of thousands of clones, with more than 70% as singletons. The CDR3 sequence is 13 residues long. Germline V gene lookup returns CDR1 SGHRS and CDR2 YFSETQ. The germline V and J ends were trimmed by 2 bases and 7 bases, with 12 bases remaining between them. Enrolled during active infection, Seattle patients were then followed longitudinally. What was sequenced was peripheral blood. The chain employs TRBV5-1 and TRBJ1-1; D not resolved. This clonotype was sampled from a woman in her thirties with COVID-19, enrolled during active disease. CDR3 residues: CASSFMGNDEAFF. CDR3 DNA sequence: TGCGCCAGCAGCTTTATGGGCAACGATGAAGCTTTCTTT.